The table lists the clone carrying this T cell receptor beta chain with many counts. From RNA transcripts, TCR beta CDR3 regions were amplified. HTBI primers were the set used in a first-round RT-PCR of the TCR CDR3. TCRdb processed the multiplex PCR reads anew with MiXCR; each CDR3 protein has one entry. The data contain about 640,000 distinct CDR3 sequences, about 14% of them singletons. These data come from a study of T cells in Graves' hyperthyroidism and ophthalmopathy. This sequence originates from a woman in her forties or fifties with Graves' ophthalmopathy. Sequenced input: blood.

CDR3: CASTQAGSLYNEQFF. For the CDR3, the DNA is TGTGCCAGTACCCAAGCGGGGTCGTTGTACAATGAGCAGTTCTTC. The genes are TRBV10-3 and TRBJ2-1, with 7 bases identical to TRBD2. Germline CDR1 and CDR2: ENHRY and SYGVKD. J gave up 4 bases and V 10 bases, and 13 bases lay outside the gene matches. The length of the CDR3 is 15 residues.